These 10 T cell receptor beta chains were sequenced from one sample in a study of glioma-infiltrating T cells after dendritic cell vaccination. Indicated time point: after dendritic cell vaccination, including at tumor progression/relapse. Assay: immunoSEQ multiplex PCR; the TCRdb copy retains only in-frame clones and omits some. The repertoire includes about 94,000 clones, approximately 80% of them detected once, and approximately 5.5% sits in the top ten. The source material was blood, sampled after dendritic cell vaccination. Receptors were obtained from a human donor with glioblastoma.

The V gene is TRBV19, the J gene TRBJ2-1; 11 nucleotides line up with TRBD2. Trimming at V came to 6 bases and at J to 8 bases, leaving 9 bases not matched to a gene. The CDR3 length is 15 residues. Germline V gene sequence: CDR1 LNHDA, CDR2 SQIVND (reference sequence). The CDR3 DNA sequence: TGTGCCAGTAGACAACTAGCGGGAGCGTTAGATGAGCAGTTCTTC. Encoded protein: CASRQLAGALDEQFF.

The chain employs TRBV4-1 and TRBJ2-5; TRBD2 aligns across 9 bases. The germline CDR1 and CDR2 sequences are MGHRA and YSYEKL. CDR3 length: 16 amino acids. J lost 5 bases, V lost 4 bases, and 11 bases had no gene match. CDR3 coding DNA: TGCGCCAGCAGCCGGATTACCGGGACTAGCATGGAGACCCAGTACTTC. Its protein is CASSRITGTSMETQYF.

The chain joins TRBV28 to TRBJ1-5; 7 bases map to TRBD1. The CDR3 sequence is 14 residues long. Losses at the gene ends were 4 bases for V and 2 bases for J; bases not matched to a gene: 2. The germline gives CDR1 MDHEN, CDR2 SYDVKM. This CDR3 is CASSSGTGNQPQHF. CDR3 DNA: TGTGCCAGCAGTTCCGGGACAGGCAATCAGCCCCAGCATTTT.

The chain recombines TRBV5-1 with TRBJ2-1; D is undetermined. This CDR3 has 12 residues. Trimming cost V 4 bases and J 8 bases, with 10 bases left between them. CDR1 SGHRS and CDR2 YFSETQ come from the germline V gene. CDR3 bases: TGCGCCAGCAGCGTCCCGAGCTATGAGCAGTTCTTC. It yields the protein CASSVPSYEQFF.

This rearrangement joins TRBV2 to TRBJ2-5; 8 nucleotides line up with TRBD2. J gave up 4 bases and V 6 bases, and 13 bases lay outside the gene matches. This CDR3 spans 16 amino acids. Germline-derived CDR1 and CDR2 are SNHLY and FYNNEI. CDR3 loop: CASSPTLASGSETQYF. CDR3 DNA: TGTGCCAGCAGCCCGACTCTTGCTAGCGGGTCAGAGACCCAGTACTTC.

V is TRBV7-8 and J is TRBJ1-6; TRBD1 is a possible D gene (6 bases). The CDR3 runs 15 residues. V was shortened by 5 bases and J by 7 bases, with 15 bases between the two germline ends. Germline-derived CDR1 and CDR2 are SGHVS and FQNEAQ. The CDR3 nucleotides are TGTGCCAGCAGCGTGACAGGTTCCCGGAATTCACCCCTCCACTTT. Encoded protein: CASSVTGSRNSPLHF. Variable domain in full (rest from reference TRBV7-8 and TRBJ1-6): GAGVSQSPRYKVAKRGQDVALRCDPISGHVSLFWYQQALGQGPEFLTYFQNEAQLDKSGLPSDRFFAERPEGSVSTLKIQRTQQEDSAVYLCASSVTGSRNSPLHFGNGTRLTVT.

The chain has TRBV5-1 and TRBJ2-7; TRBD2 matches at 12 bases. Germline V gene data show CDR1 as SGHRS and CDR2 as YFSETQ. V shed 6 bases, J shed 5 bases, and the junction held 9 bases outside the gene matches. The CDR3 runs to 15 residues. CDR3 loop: CASTSGLAGLHEQYF. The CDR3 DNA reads TGCGCCAGCACCTCAGGACTAGCGGGACTCCACGAGCAGTACTTC.

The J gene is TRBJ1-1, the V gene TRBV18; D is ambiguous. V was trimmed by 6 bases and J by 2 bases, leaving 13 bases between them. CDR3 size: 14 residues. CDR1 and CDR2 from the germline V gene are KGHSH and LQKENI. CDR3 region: CASSRDGLNTEAFF. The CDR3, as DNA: TGTGCCAGCTCCCGCGACGGACTAAACACTGAAGCTTTCTTT.

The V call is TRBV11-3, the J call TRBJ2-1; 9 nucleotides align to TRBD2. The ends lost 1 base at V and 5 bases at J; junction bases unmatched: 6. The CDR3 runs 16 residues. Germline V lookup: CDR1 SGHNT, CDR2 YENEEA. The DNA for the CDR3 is TGTGCCAGCAGCTTAGGACTACTAGCGGGCCACAATGAGCAGTTCTTC. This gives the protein CASSLGLLAGHNEQFF.

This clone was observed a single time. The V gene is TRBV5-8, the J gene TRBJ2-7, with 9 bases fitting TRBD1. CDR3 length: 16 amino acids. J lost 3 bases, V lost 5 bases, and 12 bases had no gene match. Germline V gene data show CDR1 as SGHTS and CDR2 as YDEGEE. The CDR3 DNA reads TGTGCCAGCAGTTGGGGCTTAGGGGACAGGGACTACGAGCAGTACTTC. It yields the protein CASSWGLGDRDYEQYF.